This TCR beta chain was profiled in a study of radiation and T cells in renal cell carcinoma. The study's findings and limits: In nephrectomy-only tumors, top 100 clonotypes averaged around 40%, versus roughly 54% irradiated.

The count of this clone is one. Its antigen is currently unknown. As for treatment: treatment-naive control, cytoreductive nephrectomy. The repertoire was sequenced with immunoSEQ multiplex PCR; TCRdb's copy has only in-frame clones and lacks some. The data hold just over 15,000 clones, with 56% observed a single time. This receptor was taken from a man aged 45-65 years with renal cell carcinoma. The sample here was tumor tissue, taken from a patient whose treatment was nephrectomy without radiotherapy.

The CDR3 loop reads CASSLYTGDEQYF. The CDR3 nucleotides are TGTGCCAGCAGTTTATATACAGGGGACGAGCAGTACTTC. The chain links TRBV6-1 to TRBJ2-7; 7 nucleotides match TRBD1. This CDR3 has 13 residues. The V gene end was trimmed by 5 bases and the J gene end by 5 bases; junction bases not matched to a gene: 6. Germline CDR1 is MNHNS and CDR2 is SASEGT.